This T cell receptor beta chain is drawn from a study of blood T cells in healthy people across ages. Points from the study as a whole: Estimated diversity across one million T cells was deemed an underestimate. Both naive CD4+ cell counts and diversity were greater in long-lived donors than in aged donors.

All donors came from Russia, were Caucasian and healthy, and spanned ages roughly 6 to 95. V lost 6 bases to trimming and J lost 8 bases; unmatched junction nucleotides: 10. From germline, CDR1 is DFQATT and CDR2 SNEGSKA (reference sequence). The CDR3 runs to 15 residues. On this clonotype: Its specificity is unknown.

Then a second PCR, running about 7 to 11 cycles, was carried out with a sample-barcoded 5' primer and a J-beta primer mix. Each cDNA was tagged by a template-switch adaptor containing 12 random nucleotides. In TCRdb, the 5' RACE reads were re-called with MiXCR into one record per CDR3 protein. The repertoire holds about 1.8 million distinct CDR3 sequences, with less than 50% as singletons. This chain uses TRBV20-1 with TRBJ2-1; 13 bases are shared with TRBD2. The receptor's source is a woman between 40 and 55 years old in good health. The material sequenced was blood. The CDR3 DNA reads TGCAGTGCCCAGTCCGGGACTAGCGGGGCTGATGAGCAGTTCTTC. Translation gives CSAQSGTSGADEQFF.